This T cell receptor beta chain emerged from a study of T cell responses to AZD1222 COVID-19 vaccine. Remarks on this clone: The antigen remains unidentified.

The data were produced by immunoSEQ multiplex PCR, yet TCRdb's version contains in-frame clones alone and is incomplete. The sample holds more than 85,000 clones, roughly 90% seen once. Study findings and constraints: Vaccination with two AZD1222 doses was followed by a rise in Spike-specific TCR breadth and depth. Mapped onto spike, vaccine-associated CD4 TCRs spanned it and were dominant at 160-218 and 743-854. Clonal diversity may have been underestimated, and the donors were mostly white British, with more females than males. Nearly half of the spike-specific TCRs reportedly recognize variant regions that carry no mutations.

The CDR3 sequence is 14 residues long. Germline CDR1 reads SGHTA; CDR2 reads FQGNSA. The V end lost 3 bases, the J end lost 2 bases, and 10 bases lay between the germline ends. The input for sequencing was peripheral blood, taken on day 0 of MenACWY control vaccination. The TCR comes from an adult in good health. The rearrangement links TRBV7-2 to TRBJ1-1; the D gene is possibly TRBD1 (6 bases). This CDR3 is CASSLAGVNTEAFF. CDR3 bases: TGTGCCAGCAGCTTGGCAGGGGTTAACACTGAAGCTTTCTTT. The whole variable domain, remainder taken from reference TRBV7-2 and TRBJ1-1, is GAGVSQSPSNKVTEKGKDVELRCDPISGHTALYWYRQSLGQGLEFLIYFQGNSAPDKSGLPSDRFSAERTGGSVSTLTIQRTQQEDSAVYLCASSLAGVNTEAFFGQGTRLTVV.